This TCR beta chain was identified in a study of blood T cells in healthy people across ages. In its sample, this clonotype was seen a few times. For the second PCR, which ran for about 7 to 11 cycles, a sample-barcoded 5' primer and a J-beta primer mix were used. TCRdb itself ran the 5' RACE reads through MiXCR, one entry per CDR3 protein. Seen here are under 850,000 distinct CDR3 sequences, roughly 35% observed once, and the top ten hold approximately 12%. Germline CDR1 is SNHLY and CDR2 is FYNNEI. This CDR3 is built from 13 residues. The V gene lost 3 bases and the J gene lost 8 bases, with 10 bases spanning the gap.

This chain connects TRBV2 to TRBJ1-4; D remains unclear. Sequences were obtained from blood. This receptor was identified in a man younger than 35 in good health. The CDR3 sequence is CASSDEGREKLFF. The CDR3 DNA reads as TGTGCCAGCAGTGATGAGGGTAGGGAAAAACTGTTTTTT.